The entry below describes one T cell receptor (beta chain). The antigen is not known. This record comes from a study of shared clonotypes between healthy human individuals. Broader study findings: Roughly 5% of naive CD4 clonotypes were common to several donors.

This CDR3 has 15 residues. V lost 5 bases, J lost 2 bases, and 8 bases stayed unmatched. Looked up from germline, CDR1 is LNHDA and CDR2 is SQIVND (reference sequence). Measured with immunoSEQ multiplex PCR; TCRdb has only the in-frame clones, and not every one. The sample includes more than 2,000,000 clones, approximately 93% of them seen just once. This TCR derives from a young man in good health. Some clones in this sample may be carry-over from other donors' samples. Sequenced sample: naive CD4+ T cells from PBMCs. Subset described: CD45RA+ positively selected. The chain couples TRBV19 to TRBJ1-1; 7 positions match TRBD1. The CDR3, as DNA: TGTGCCAGTAGTGCCAGACAGGGACCAAACACTGAAGCTTTCTTT. Protein sequence: CASSARQGPNTEAFF.